A selection of T cell receptor beta chains follows, all from one sample in a study of Ad26.COV2.S vaccination and SARS-CoV-2 variants. The table came from immunoSEQ multiplex PCR; TCRdb's copy has only in-frame clones and leaves some out. This table has roughly 330,000 clones, under 90% appearing once. The sequenced sample was peripheral blood, obtained in a trial of Ad26.COV2.S vaccine versus placebo. These receptor sequences come from a person aged 18-60 years who received the Ad26.COV2.S COVID-19 vaccine or a placebo. The CDR3 runs from the conserved cysteine through the conserved F or W.

TRBV6-5 CASRGFYSPLHF
TRBV19 CASSIARGLNTEAFF
TRBV7-7 CASSQPHLGQGMNCGYTF
TRBV5-6 CASSLGVPPYEQYF
TRBV6-5 CASSIGTGNTEAFF
TRBV30 CAFSPPYPGGDQPQHF
TRBV5-1 CASSALETGELFF
TRBV11-3 CASSSPWKSGNTIYF
TRBV6-5 CASRDRATEAFF
TRBV29-1 CSVRAGGNQPQHF
TRBV30 CAQRQGFPTDTQYF
TRBV7-9 CASSLVGDTYEQYF
TRBV3-1/TRBV3-2 CASSQPGGYTF
TRBV5-4 CASSLPGLSTDTQYF
TRBV6-5 CAGKTGTEAFF
TRBV9 CASSAQMSDTQYF
TRBV10-3 CAISSRGTTNYGYTF
TRBV2 CASSETGLAGNEQFF
TRBV7-9 CASRYGAATEAFF
TRBV19 CASTQLSQTAGELFF
TRBV18 CASSPRHPYLSEKLFF
TRBV3-1/TRBV3-2 CASSQRGGDTEAFF
TRBV7-2 CASRSAGTLNYGYTF
TRBV7-9 CASSSTGELTYEQYF
TRBV29-1 CSVRPSLNTEAFF
TRBV7-9 CASSSGVYNEQFF
TRBV18 CASSLSSTDTQYF
TRBV9 CASSPHSGWNEQFF
TRBV5-1 CASSLGENTEAFF
TRBV4-1 CASSLGQGQETQYF
TRBV7-2 CASSYSGSETQYF
TRBV30 CAWSQQGTQPQHF
TRBV18 CASSPPGGEAFF
TRBV13 CASSLPGTASSTDTQYF
TRBV2 CASRWGGTSETQYF
TRBV15 CATSSSGEVGQPQHF
TRBV11-3 CASSLGIAGAFTDTQYF
TRBV5-4 CASSLRQGADEQFF
TRBV30 CAWSSLPGEKLFF
TRBV19 CASSIRERVAEYQETQYF
TRBV4-1 CASSQIDRADSGANVLTF
TRBV28 CASSLYRPEAFRGYGYTF
TRBV7-9 CASSLETRPDTQYF
TRBV11-3 CASSFLAGAGELFF
TRBV19 CASSTGTGDLYEQYF
TRBV28 CASRTAVGSETQYF
TRBV7-2 CASSLVAETQYF
TRBV7-3 CASSPDSQETQYF
TRBV29-1 CSVGRAVQETQYF
TRBV6-2/TRBV6-3 CASSSDRGYNEQFF
TRBV21-1 CASPSEQGAGQPQHF
TRBV7-6 CASSPSELGAPEAFF
TRBV10-1 CARQGLHLPEAFF
TRBV28 CASRTGWVNSPLHF
TRBV24-1 CATSGTSGGSTDTQYF
TRBV6-2/TRBV6-3 CASSLQQYYGYTF
TRBV24-1 CATSGVDGELFF
TRBV19 CASSNAGEANYGYTF
TRBV7-9 CASSYAGGETQYF